The T cell receptor beta chain under discussion was sequenced for a study of cytomegalovirus exposure and HLA in healthy donors. Turning to the study itself: Among about 200 million T cells, an earlier analysis found 90 million to 130 million unique TCR beta sequences. Most genotyped donors, around 78% of about 430, had Caucasian-associated genetic ancestry.

Primers: 60 Vbeta forward and 13 Jbeta reverse. The method was immunoSEQ multiplex PCR; TCRdb's version includes in-frame clones alone and lacks a portion of them. The repertoire holds around 140,000 clones, with 80% to 90% as singletons. Germline V gene lookup returns CDR1 MGHRA and CDR2 YSYEKL. The CDR3 spans 18 residues. V shed 4 bases, J shed 0 bases, and the junction held 10 bases outside the gene matches. The sequence was obtained from a woman in her 30s in good health and CMV-seronegative. The rearrangement uses TRBV4-1 and TRBJ2-1, with 9 bases matching TRBD1. Sequencing was performed on PBMCs. This CDR3 reads CASSPNSGQGSSYNEQFF. The CDR3 bases are TGCGCCAGCAGCCCTAACTCAGGACAGGGGAGCTCCTACAATGAGCAGTTCTTC.